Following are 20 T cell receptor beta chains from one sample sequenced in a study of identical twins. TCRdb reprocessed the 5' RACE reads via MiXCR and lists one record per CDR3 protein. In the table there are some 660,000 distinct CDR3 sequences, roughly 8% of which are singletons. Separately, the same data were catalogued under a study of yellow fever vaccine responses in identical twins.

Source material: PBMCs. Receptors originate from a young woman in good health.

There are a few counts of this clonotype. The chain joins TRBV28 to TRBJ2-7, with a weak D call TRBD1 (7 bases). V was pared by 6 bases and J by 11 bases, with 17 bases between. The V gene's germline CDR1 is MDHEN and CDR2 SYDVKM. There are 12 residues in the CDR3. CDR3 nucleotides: TGTGCCAGCAGACTTCTCGACAGGGAGGAGTACTTC. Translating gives CASRLLDREEYF.

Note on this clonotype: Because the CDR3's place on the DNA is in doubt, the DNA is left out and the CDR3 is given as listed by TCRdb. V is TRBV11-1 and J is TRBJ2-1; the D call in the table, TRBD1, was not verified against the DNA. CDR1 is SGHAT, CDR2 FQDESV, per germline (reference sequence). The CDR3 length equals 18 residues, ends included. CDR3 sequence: CASSLGGFLETGNNEQFF.

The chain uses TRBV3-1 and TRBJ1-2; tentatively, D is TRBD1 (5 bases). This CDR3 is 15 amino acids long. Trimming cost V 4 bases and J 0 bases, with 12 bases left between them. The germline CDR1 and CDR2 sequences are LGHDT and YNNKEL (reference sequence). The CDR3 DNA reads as TGTGCCAGCAGCCGGGACCCAGTCCCTAACTATGGCTACACCTTC. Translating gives CASSRDPVPNYGYTF.

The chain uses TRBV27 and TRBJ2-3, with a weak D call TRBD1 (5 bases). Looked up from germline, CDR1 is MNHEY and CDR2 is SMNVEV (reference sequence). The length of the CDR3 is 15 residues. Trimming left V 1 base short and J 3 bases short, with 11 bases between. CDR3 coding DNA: TGTGCCAGCAGTTTATACCAGGGTAGGACAGATACGCAGTATTTT. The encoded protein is CASSLYQGRTDTQYF.

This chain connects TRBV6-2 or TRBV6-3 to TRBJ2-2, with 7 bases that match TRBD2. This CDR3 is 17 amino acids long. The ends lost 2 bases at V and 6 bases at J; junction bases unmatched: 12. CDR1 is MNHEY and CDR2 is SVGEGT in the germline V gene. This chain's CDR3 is CASSYLGWAGDAGELFF. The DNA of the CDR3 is TGTGCCAGCAGTTACCTCGGGTGGGCGGGAGACGCCGGGGAGCTGTTTTTT.

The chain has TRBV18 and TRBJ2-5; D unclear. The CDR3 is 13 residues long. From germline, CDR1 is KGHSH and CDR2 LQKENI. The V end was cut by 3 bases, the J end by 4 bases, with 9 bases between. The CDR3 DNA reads TGTGCCAGCTCACCCCCCACGGGAGAGACCCAGTACTTC. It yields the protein CASSPPTGETQYF.

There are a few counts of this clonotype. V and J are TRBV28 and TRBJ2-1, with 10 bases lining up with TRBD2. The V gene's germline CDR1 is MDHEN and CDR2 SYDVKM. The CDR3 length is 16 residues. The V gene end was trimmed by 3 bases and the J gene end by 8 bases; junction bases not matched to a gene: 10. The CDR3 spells CASSLSASGSSDEQFF. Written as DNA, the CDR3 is TGTGCCAGCAGTTTGTCGGCTAGCGGGAGTTCCGATGAGCAGTTCTTC.

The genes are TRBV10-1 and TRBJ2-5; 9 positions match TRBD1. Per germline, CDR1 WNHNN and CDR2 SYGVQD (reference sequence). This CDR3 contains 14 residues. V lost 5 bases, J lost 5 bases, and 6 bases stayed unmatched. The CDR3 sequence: CASSKRQGVETQYF. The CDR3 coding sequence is TGCGCCAGCAGTAAGCGACAGGGGGTTGAGACCCAGTACTTC.

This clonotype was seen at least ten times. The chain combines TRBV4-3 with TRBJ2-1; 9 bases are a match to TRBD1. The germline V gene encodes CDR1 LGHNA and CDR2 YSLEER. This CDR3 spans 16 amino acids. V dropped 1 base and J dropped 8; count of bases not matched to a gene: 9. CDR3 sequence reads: CASSQVAGTGRDEQFF. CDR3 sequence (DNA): TGCGCCAGCAGCCAAGTAGCCGGGACAGGGCGCGATGAGCAGTTCTTC.

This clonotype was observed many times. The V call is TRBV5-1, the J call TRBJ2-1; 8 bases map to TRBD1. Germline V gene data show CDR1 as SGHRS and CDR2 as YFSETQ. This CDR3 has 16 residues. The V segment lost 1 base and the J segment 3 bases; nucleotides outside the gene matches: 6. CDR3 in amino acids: CASSLHRTGNYNEQFF. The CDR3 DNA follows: TGCGCCAGCAGCTTGCATCGGACAGGGAACTACAATGAGCAGTTCTTC.

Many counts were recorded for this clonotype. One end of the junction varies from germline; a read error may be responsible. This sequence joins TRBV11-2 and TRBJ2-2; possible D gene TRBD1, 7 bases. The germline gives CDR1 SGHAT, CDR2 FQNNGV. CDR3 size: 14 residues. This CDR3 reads CASSLDREAGELFF. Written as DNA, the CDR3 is TGTGCCAGCAGCCTAGACAGGGAGGCCGGGGAGCTGTTTTTT.

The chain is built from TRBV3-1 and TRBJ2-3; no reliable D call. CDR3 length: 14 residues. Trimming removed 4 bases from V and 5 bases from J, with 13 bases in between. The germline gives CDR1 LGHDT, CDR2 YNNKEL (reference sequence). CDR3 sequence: CASSRSMVGDTQYF. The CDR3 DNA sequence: TGTGCCAGCAGCCGTTCTATGGTTGGAGATACGCAGTATTTT.

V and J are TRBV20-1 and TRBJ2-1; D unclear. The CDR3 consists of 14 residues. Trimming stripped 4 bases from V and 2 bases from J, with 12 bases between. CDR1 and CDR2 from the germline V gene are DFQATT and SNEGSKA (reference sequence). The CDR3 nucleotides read TGCAGTGCTAAGACTTACGAAACCTACAATGAGCAGTTCTTC. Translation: CSAKTYETYNEQFF.

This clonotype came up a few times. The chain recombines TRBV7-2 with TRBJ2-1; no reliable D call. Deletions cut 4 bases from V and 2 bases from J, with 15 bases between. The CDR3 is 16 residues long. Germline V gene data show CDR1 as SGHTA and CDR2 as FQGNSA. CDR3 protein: CASSSGRVGPYNEQFF. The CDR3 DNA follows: TGTGCCAGCAGCTCCGGGCGTGTAGGGCCCTACAATGAGCAGTTCTTC.

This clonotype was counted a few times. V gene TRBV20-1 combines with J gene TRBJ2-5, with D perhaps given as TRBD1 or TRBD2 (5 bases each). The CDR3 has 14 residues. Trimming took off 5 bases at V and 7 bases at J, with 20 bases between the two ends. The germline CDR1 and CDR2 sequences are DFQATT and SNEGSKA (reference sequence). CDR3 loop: CSAPFDSPRGTQYF. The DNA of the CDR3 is TGCAGTGCTCCATTCGACAGCCCGAGGGGGACCCAGTACTTC.

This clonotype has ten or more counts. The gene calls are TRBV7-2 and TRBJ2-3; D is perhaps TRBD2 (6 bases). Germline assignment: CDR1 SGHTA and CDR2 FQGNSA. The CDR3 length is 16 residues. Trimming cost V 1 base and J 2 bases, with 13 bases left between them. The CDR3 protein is CASSLDMGGVTDTQYF. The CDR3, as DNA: TGTGCCAGCAGCTTAGATATGGGGGGAGTCACAGATACGCAGTATTTT.

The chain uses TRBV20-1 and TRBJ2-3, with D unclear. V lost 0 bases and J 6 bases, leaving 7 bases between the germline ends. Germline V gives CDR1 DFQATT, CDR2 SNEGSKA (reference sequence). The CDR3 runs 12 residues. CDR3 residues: CSARESMDTQYF. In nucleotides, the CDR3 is TGCAGTGCTAGAGAGAGTATGGATACGCAGTATTTT.

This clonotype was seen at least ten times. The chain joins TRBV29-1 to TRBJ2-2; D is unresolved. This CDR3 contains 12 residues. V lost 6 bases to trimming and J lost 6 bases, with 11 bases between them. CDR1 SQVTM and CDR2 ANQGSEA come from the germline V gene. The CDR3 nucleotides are TGCAGCGTGGGGTTTGCCCCCGGGGAGCTGTTTTTT. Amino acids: CSVGFAPGELFF.

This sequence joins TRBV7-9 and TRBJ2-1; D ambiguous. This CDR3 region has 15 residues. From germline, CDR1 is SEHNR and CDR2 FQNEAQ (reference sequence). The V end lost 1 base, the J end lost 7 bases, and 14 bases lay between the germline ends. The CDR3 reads CASSLETQFMNEQFF. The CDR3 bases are TGTGCCAGCAGCTTAGAAACTCAGTTTATGAATGAGCAGTTCTTC.

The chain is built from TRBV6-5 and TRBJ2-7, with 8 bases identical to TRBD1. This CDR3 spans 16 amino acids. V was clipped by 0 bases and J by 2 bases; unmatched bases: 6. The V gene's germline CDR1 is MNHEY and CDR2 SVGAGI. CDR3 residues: CASSYSTGTGTYEQYF. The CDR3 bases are TGTGCCAGCAGTTACTCAACTGGGACAGGCACCTACGAGCAGTACTTC.